This TCR beta chain stems from a study of post-analysis software for immune sequencing data. Study conclusions and caveats: Samples prepared in the same batch strongly co-clustered by F measure. Patients used about 5 TRBV segments, including TRBV5-6, TRBV5-1 and TRBV20-1, more often than controls. Multiple sclerosis patients showed significantly lower normalized Chao1 diversity than controls did.

This clonotype came up a few times. Its target is unknown. Included in the TCR beta cDNA libraries were unique molecular identifiers. It was from roughly 1 to 10 million T cells that some 460,000 cDNA molecules came. TCRdb re-called the PCR reads with MiXCR, one entry per CDR3 protein. This sample carries 450,000 or so distinct CDR3 sequences, 45% of them seen once, and the ten largest clones take 9.5% to 13%. V shed 6 bases and J 10 bases; nucleotides not matched to a gene: 3. CDR1 and CDR2 (germline): SQVTM, ANQGSEA. This CDR3 spans 10 amino acids. The chain carries TRBV29-1 and TRBJ2-1; TRBD1 matches 7 bases. The sample comprised blood. The sequence came from a girl between 10 and 17 years old with multiple sclerosis. Written as DNA, the CDR3 is TGCAGCGTGCACAGGGGAGAGCAGTTCTTC. This codes for CSVHRGEQFF.